This TCR beta chain was captured by sequencing in a study of cytomegalovirus exposure and HLA in healthy donors. Study outcomes and limitations: The study flagged 150 to 200 TCR beta chains as cytomegalovirus-associated. Earlier analysis yielded a pattern in which most TCR beta V segments were productive about 90% or about 30% of the time.

As for the donors, each was a healthy bone marrow donor. Points on this clone: Its target is unknown.

The germline V gene encodes CDR1 SEHNR and CDR2 FQNEAQ (reference sequence). J lost 5 bases, V lost 3 bases, and 10 bases had no gene match. This CDR3 contains 16 residues. PCR was performed using 60 Vbeta and 13 Jbeta primers. This table comes from immunoSEQ multiplex PCR, and its TCRdb copy is limited to in-frame clones, with some not included. Of approximately 260,000 clones in the sample, about four fifths were seen once. The sequence derives from a woman in her thirties or forties in good health and CMV-seropositive. Sequenced input: PBMCs. The chain is built from TRBV7-9 and TRBJ2-1, with 7 bases matching TRBD2. As DNA, the CDR3 is TGTGCCAGCAGCTTTGGGCCGCTAGCGGTCCACAATGAGCAGTTCTTC. This encodes CASSFGPLAVHNEQFF.